Shown below are 17 T cell receptor beta chains from a single sample sequenced in a study of T cell repertoires in cytomegalovirus infection (dated by TCRdb to between 2018 and 2020). Reads for this sample came from an Illumina HiSeq 1500. TCRdb handled the public reads itself, with Q25 trimming in fastp and clone calling in MiXCR, and kept productive beta chains. CDR3 protein duplicates are merged, each entry listing the most common genes and DNA. Across this sample there are 150,000 to 200,000 distinct CDR3 sequences, with roughly 20% seen only once. The ten most abundant clones make up 2.9% of the sample. Sequenced input: PBMCs. The source is a human donor in good health (CMV status not recorded). Some clones in this sample may be carry-over from other donors' samples.

This clonotype was detected only a few times. The chain couples TRBV6-2 or TRBV6-3 to TRBJ2-7, with TRBD2 matching over 13 bases. Unmatched junction bases numbered 1, after V lost 8 bases and J lost 0 bases. Per the germline V gene, CDR1 is MNHEY and CDR2 is SVGEGT. The length of the CDR3 is 14 residues. CDR3 nucleotides: TGTGCCAGCCGACTAGCGGGAGGCTCCTACGAGCAGTACTTC. Protein product: CASRLAGGSYEQYF.

The chain links TRBV12-3 or TRBV12-4 to TRBJ2-1; TRBD2 matches 11 bases. CDR3 size: 15 residues. V gave up 7 bases and J gave up 9 bases; unmatched junction bases: 11. The CDR3 here is CASTLGLAGGGEQFF. CDR3 DNA: TGTGCCAGCACCCTGGGGCTAGCGGGAGGCGGTGAGCAGTTCTTC.

On this clonotype itself: It may be a read error: a sequence one base away is much more abundant. V is TRBV28 and J is TRBJ1-2, with D possibly being TRBD1 (5 bases). From germline, CDR1 is MDHEN and CDR2 SYDVKM. The CDR3 contains 14 residues. The CDR3 nucleotides are TGTGCCAGGAGTTTCGTCGGGGGTAAGGAAGGCTACACCTTC. Encoded protein: CARSFVGGKEGYTF.

The chain carries TRBV18 and TRBJ1-4; D might be TRBD1 (5 bases). This CDR3 has 17 residues. V was cut by 1 base and J by 0 bases, with 12 bases left in between. Germline V gives CDR1 KGHSH, CDR2 LQKENI. As DNA, the CDR3 is TGTGCCAGCTCACCACTGGGGAGGGGATCAACTAATGAAAAACTGTTTTTT. This encodes CASSPLGRGSTNEKLFF.

This chain uses TRBV14 with TRBJ1-1; 8 bases map to TRBD1. The CDR3 extends over 14 amino acids. CDR1 and CDR2 (germline): SGHDN, FVKESK. The V and J ends lost 4 bases and 3 bases, in that order; junction bases with no gene match: 4. CDR3 loop: CASSRDRIDTEAFF. The CDR3 nucleotides read TGTGCCAGCAGCCGGGACAGGATCGACACTGAAGCTTTCTTT.

On this clonotype itself: A read error is possible here, since a much larger clone lies one base away. The V and J genes are TRBV7-2 and TRBJ2-3; the D is unclear. CDR3 size: 15 residues. Germline CDR1 SGHTA, CDR2 FQGNSA. V dropped 6 bases and J dropped 3 bases, with 16 bases sitting between them. CDR3 coding DNA: TGTGCCAGCAGTGTGAATAGTGTCGGTACAGATACGCAGTATTTT. This codes for CASSVNSVGTDTQYF.

The chain uses TRBV5-1 and TRBJ2-3; 9 bases fit TRBD1. Trimming removed 0 bases from V and 0 bases from J; junction bases left unmatched: 8. Germline assignment: CDR1 SGHRS and CDR2 YFSETQ. The CDR3 has 18 amino acids. The CDR3 region is CASSLGDAGTGSTDTQYF. In DNA, the CDR3 is TGCGCCAGCAGCTTGGGGGATGCCGGGACAGGGAGCACAGATACGCAGTATTTT.

This clonotype was counted a few times. The genes are TRBV6-5 and TRBJ2-5, with 8 bases aligning to TRBD2. Per germline, CDR1 MNHEY and CDR2 SVGAGI. V was pared by 5 bases and J by 5 bases, with 4 bases of the junction left unmatched. The CDR3 is made up of 13 amino acids. CDR3 DNA sequence: TGTGCCAGCAGTCAGCGGGAGAGGGAGACCCAGTACTTC. Protein: CASSQRERETQYF.

This sequence joins TRBV4-1 and TRBJ1-2; 12 nucleotides align to TRBD1. The germline V gene has CDR1 MGHRA and CDR2 YSYEKL. V shed 1 base, J shed 7 bases, and the junction held 13 bases outside the gene matches. The CDR3 runs 18 residues. The CDR3 coding sequence is TGCGCCAGCAGCCAAGGAGGAGCGGGGGACAGGGGGCGATTTGGCTACACCTTC. This gives the protein CASSQGGAGDRGRFGYTF.

This clonotype showed up many times. This chain uses TRBV10-2 with TRBJ1-1, with D perhaps matching TRBD1 (6 bases). V was clipped by 6 bases and J by 4 bases, with 12 bases between them. The length of the CDR3 is 13 residues. Germline-derived CDR1 and CDR2 are WSHSY and SAAADI. CDR3 in amino acids: CASRGGSITEAFF. The CDR3 DNA is TGCGCCAGCAGGGGGGGCAGTATCACTGAAGCTTTCTTT.

The chain joins TRBV6-8 to TRBJ2-1, with 12 bases matching TRBD1. CDR1 MNHGY and CDR2 SAAAGT come from the germline V gene. CDR3 length equals 14 residues. Trimming cost V 6 bases and J 7 bases; bases outside gene matches: 4. The CDR3 here is CASRGQGARNEQFF. CDR3 bases: TGTGCCAGCAGGGGACAGGGGGCGCGGAATGAGCAGTTCTTC.

This clonotype was seen at least ten times. The chain carries TRBV14 and TRBJ2-7; D unclear. V was shortened by 8 bases and J by 1 base, with 12 bases between the two germline ends. The CDR3 totals 13 residues. Germline V gives CDR1 SGHDN, CDR2 FVKESK. The DNA for the CDR3 is TGTGCCAGCCGAATCGGGCCTTCCTACGAGCAGTACTTC. This gives the protein CASRIGPSYEQYF.

As regards this clonotype: One end of the junction is discordant with germline, which a read error may explain. This chain joins TRBV5-1 and TRBJ2-2; 10 nucleotides match TRBD2. The CDR3 is 16 residues long. The germline V gene has CDR1 SGHRS and CDR2 YFSETQ. CDR3 bases: TGCGCCAGCAGCCCCAGCGGGAGGGCGGACACCGGGGCGCTGTTTTTT. Translated, it gives CASSPSGRADTGALFF. The complete variable domain, with remaining parts taken from reference TRBV5-1 and TRBJ2-2, reads KAGVTQTPRYLIKTRGQQVTLSCSPISGHRSVSWYQQTPGQGLQFLFEYFSETQRNKGNFPGRFSGRQFSNSRSEMNVSTLELGDSALYLCASSPSGRADTGALFFGEGSRLTVL.

The chain uses TRBV14 and TRBJ1-1, with 8 bases that match TRBD1. The V gene end was trimmed by 0 bases and the J gene end by 6 bases; junction bases not matched to a gene: 9. The CDR3 length is 16 residues. The germline CDR1 and CDR2 sequences are SGHDN and FVKESK. Here the CDR3 DNA reads TGTGCCAGCAGCCAAGATTCAGGGGGCAGTTTGGCTGAAGCTTTCTTT. This encodes CASSQDSGGSLAEAFF.

The chain combines TRBV11-3 with TRBJ1-1; the D gene is possibly TRBD1 (5 bases). CDR1 is SGHNT and CDR2 is YENEEA in the germline V gene. V gave up 3 bases and J gave up 4 bases, with 21 bases separating them. This CDR3 region has 17 residues. CDR3 in amino acids: CASSFGRTLAGTTEAFF. CDR3 DNA: TGTGCCAGCAGCTTTGGGCGCACCTTAGCGGGGACCACTGAAGCTTTCTTT.

This clonotype came up a few times. The chain recombines TRBV6-2 or TRBV6-3 with TRBJ2-1; weak D call: TRBD1 (6 bases). V lost 5 bases and J 4 bases, leaving 9 bases between the germline ends. The germline gives CDR1 MNHEY, CDR2 SVGEGT. The CDR3 consists of 13 residues. CDR3 coding DNA: TGTGCCAGCAGTCACACAGGGTACAATGAGCAGTTCTTC. It codes for CASSHTGYNEQFF.

The CDR3, as DNA: TGCGCCAGCAGCTCCCAGGGATGGGACACTGAAGCTTTCTTT. It translates to CASSSQGWDTEAFF. This sequence joins TRBV5-1 and TRBJ1-1; maybe TRBD1 (5 bases). CDR1 and CDR2 (germline): SGHRS, YFSETQ. This CDR3 spans 14 amino acids. V lost 3 bases to trimming and J lost 3 bases, with 12 bases between them.